One and the same sample provided the 25 T cell receptor beta chains below, sequenced in a study of T cells in Graves' hyperthyroidism and ophthalmopathy. The TCR beta CDR3 regions underwent amplification using RNA transcripts as the source. HTBI primers were employed in a first-round RT-PCR of the TCR CDR3. TCRdb recomputed calls from the multiplex PCR reads with MiXCR, one row per CDR3 protein. The data hold more than 500,000 distinct CDR3 sequences, with around 43% observed a single time. Material: peripheral blood or thyroid tissue (not recorded which). The receptor source for this set is an adult woman with Graves' disease, either hyperthyroidism or ophthalmopathy (not recorded which).

This chain connects TRBV7-8 to TRBJ2-7; D tentatively reads TRBD1 or TRBD2 (5 bases each). The CDR3 length is 11 residues. V was trimmed by 8 bases and J by 6 bases, leaving 11 bases between them. Germline CDR1 reads SGHVS; CDR2 reads FQNEAQ. The CDR3 DNA reads TGTGCCAGCCTGCCAGGGAGCGAGCAGTACTTC. This translates into CASLPGSEQYF.

This clonotype occurred many times. The CDR3 DNA sequence: TGCGCCAGCAGCCTGGGGGCGGGCACGAACACCGGGGAGCTGTTTTTT. This gives the protein CASSLGAGTNTGELFF. The genes are TRBV5-1 and TRBJ2-2, with D perhaps matching TRBD1 (6 bases). V was shortened by 4 bases and J by 0 bases, with 13 bases between the two germline ends. CDR3 length: 16 residues. Germline CDR1 is SGHRS and CDR2 is YFSETQ.

This clonotype was counted a few times. The chain combines TRBV12-3 or TRBV12-4 with TRBJ1-1; D is undetermined. This CDR3 is built from 14 residues. V dropped 1 base and J dropped 6 bases, with 12 bases sitting between them. The CDR3 sequence: CASSLDGPVPEAFF. The CDR3 DNA reads TGTGCCAGCAGTTTAGATGGACCCGTACCTGAAGCTTTCTTT.

Points on this clonotype: The conserved final phenylalanine or tryptophan is absent from the CDR3, which likely points to a read error. No DNA is shown, since the ends of the CDR3 on it are uncertain; the CDR3 is the one TCRdb lists. This rearrangement joins TRBV11-2 to TRBJ1-1. The CDR3 contains 9 residues when both ends are counted. Germline V gene sequence: CDR1 SGHAT, CDR2 FQNNGV. CDR3 sequence: CASSLEAFS.

The chain combines TRBV10-3 with TRBJ1-6; D is unclear. Looked up from germline, CDR1 is ENHRY and CDR2 is SYGVKD. The CDR3 extends over 15 amino acids. V was cut by 4 bases and J by 9 bases, with 16 bases left in between. Here the CDR3 DNA reads TGTGCCATCAGTGCTAGACTTCCTATGGGTTCACCCCTCCACTTT. Its translation: CAISARLPMGSPLHF.

The chain links TRBV29-1 to TRBJ1-1; 9 bases match TRBD1. CDR3 length: 14 residues. V was pared by 4 bases and J by 7 bases, with 10 bases of the junction left unmatched. Germline V CDR1 and CDR2: SQVTM, ANQGSEA. This CDR3 reads CSVVSGQGEFEAFF. In nucleotides, the CDR3 is TGCAGCGTTGTGTCGGGACAGGGCGAGTTTGAAGCTTTCTTT.

This clonotype was detected a few times. The chain employs TRBV20-1 and TRBJ2-7; possibly TRBD1 for D (5 bases). The CDR3 runs 11 residues. V gave up 3 bases and J gave up 4 bases, with 7 bases separating them. CDR1 DFQATT and CDR2 SNEGSKA come from the germline V gene (reference sequence). The CDR3 loop reads CSARDTYEQYF. The CDR3 DNA reads TGCAGTGCTAGGGACACATACGAGCAGTACTTC.

Only a few counts were recorded for this clonotype. Sequence at one end of the junction differs from germline and may be a read error. The chain joins TRBV10-3 to TRBJ1-2, with unresolved D. The germline gives CDR1 ENHRY, CDR2 SYGVKD. This CDR3 contains 15 residues. The CDR3 DNA is TGTGCCAGCAGTGAGTCCTCGGGCTCTCAACGGGGCTACACCTTC. As protein: CASSESSGSQRGYTF.

CDR3 residues: CASDGTSLGAGELFF. In nucleotides, the CDR3 is TGTGCCAGCGACGGGACTAGCCTCGGGGCCGGGGAGCTGTTTTTT. The rearrangement uses TRBV2 and TRBJ2-2; TRBD2 agrees at 9 bases. CDR1 SNHLY and CDR2 FYNNEI come from the germline V gene. Germline trimming cut 8 bases from V and 6 bases from J; bases unmatched to any gene: 10. This CDR3 comprises 15 residues.

This sequence joins TRBV4-1 and TRBJ1-2; a weak D match, TRBD1 (5 bases). V was cut by 1 base and J by 7 bases, with 16 bases left in between. Per the germline V gene, CDR1 is MGHRA and CDR2 is YSYEKL. The CDR3 has 15 amino acids. This CDR3 reads CASSQAPFGGVGYTF. The CDR3 bases are TGCGCCAGCAGCCAAGCCCCATTTGGAGGGGTTGGCTACACCTTC.

Concerning this clonotype: This clone may be a read error of a much larger clone one base away. The rearrangement links TRBV4-1 to TRBJ1-5; D not resolved. The CDR3 is 15 amino acids. V shed 1 base and J shed 0 bases, with 7 bases lying between them. From germline, CDR1 is MGHRA and CDR2 YSYEKL. CDR3 in amino acids: CASSQGRNSNQPQHF. Here the CDR3 DNA reads TGCGCCAGCAGCCAAGGAAGGAATAGCAATCAGCCCCAGCATTTT.

This clonotype showed up many times. The J gene is TRBJ1-6, the V gene TRBV7-6; D perhaps matches TRBD1 (5 bases). CDR1 and CDR2 (germline): SGHVS, FNYEAQ. Trimming took off 0 bases at V and 10 bases at J, with 16 bases between the two ends. The CDR3 length is 16 residues. CDR3 in amino acids: CASSLAELGGDSPLHF. In DNA, the CDR3 is TGTGCCAGCAGCTTAGCGGAGTTAGGCGGGGACTCACCCCTCCACTTT.

This clonotype was counted a few times. The J gene is TRBJ1-1, the V gene TRBV6-5; no firm D call. This CDR3 is built from 19 residues. Trimming took 0 bases from V and 1 from J, leaving 21 bases between them. Germline loops: CDR1 MNHEY, CDR2 SVGAGI. CDR3 sequence reads: CASSYSFLSIRIPNTEAFF. The CDR3 DNA sequence: TGTGCCAGCAGTTACTCGTTTTTAAGTATAAGGATCCCGAACACTGAAGCTTTCTTT.

The chain couples TRBV2 to TRBJ2-5, with D maybe TRBD1 (6 bases). V lost 2 bases and J lost 7, with 14 bases in between. Germline CDR1 reads SNHLY; CDR2 reads FYNNEI. The CDR3 is 14 amino acids. CDR3 protein: CASSENTGWGTQYF. CDR3 coding DNA: TGTGCCAGCAGTGAAAACACAGGGTGGGGGACCCAGTACTTC. The entire variable domain, with the rest obtained from reference TRBV2 and TRBJ2-5, is as follows: EPEVTQTPSHQVTQMGQEVILRCVPISNHLYFYWYRQILGQKVEFLVSFYNNEISEKSEIFDDQFSVERPDGSNFTLKIRSTKLEDSAMYFCASSENTGWGTQYFGPGTRLLVL.

This clonotype was seen a few times. The V and J genes are TRBV5-1 and TRBJ2-3; possible D gene TRBD2, 5 bases. The V and J ends lost 0 bases and 6 bases respectively, with 8 bases between them. CDR3 size: 13 residues. CDR1 and CDR2 from the germline V gene are SGHRS and YFSETQ. CDR3 DNA sequence: TGCGCCAGCAGCTTGGTCCCGGGGGATACGCAGTATTTT. Protein product: CASSLVPGDTQYF. The variable domain in full, with the rest retrieved from reference TRBV5-1 and TRBJ2-3, is KAGVTQTPRYLIKTRGQQVTLSCSPISGHRSVSWYQQTPGQGLQFLFEYFSETQRNKGNFPGRFSGRQFSNSRSEMNVSTLELGDSALYLCASSLVPGDTQYFGPGTRLTVL.

V usage is TRBV7-8 and J usage is TRBJ1-5; 8 bases align to TRBD1. The junction had 10 bases not matched to a gene; V was cut back by 1 base and J by 11 bases. The germline V gene encodes CDR1 SGHVS and CDR2 FQNEAQ. This CDR3 has 15 residues. CDR3 protein: CASSLVQGAGETQHF. CDR3 DNA: TGTGCCAGCAGCTTAGTGCAGGGGGCTGGGGAGACCCAGCATTTT.

This clonotype was counted many times. The V call is TRBV20-1, the J call TRBJ1-2, with 10 bases identical to TRBD1. V shed 4 bases, J shed 4 bases, and the junction held 9 bases outside the gene matches. Germline V gene lookup returns CDR1 DFQATT and CDR2 SNEGSKA (reference sequence). CDR3 length: 15 residues. CDR3 coding DNA: TGCAGTGCTACCTCGGGGGGACAGGGGTCCTATGGCTACACCTTC. Translating it yields CSATSGGQGSYGYTF.

This clonotype has only a few counts. The J gene is TRBJ1-5, the V gene TRBV10-3; D possibly corresponds to TRBD1 (5 bases). This CDR3 is 13 amino acids long. Germline CDR1 ENHRY, CDR2 SYGVKD. V lost 11 bases and J 4 bases, leaving 15 bases between the germline ends. CDR3 nucleotide sequence: TGTGCCTCCGCCGGGACGGAAAATCAGCCCCAGCATTTT. Translating gives CASAGTENQPQHF.

This clonotype appeared a few times. V and J are TRBV6-5 and TRBJ2-7; 7 bases are shared with TRBD1. This CDR3 has 12 amino acids. From germline, CDR1 is MNHEY and CDR2 SVGAGI. V dropped 6 bases and J dropped 5; count of bases not matched to a gene: 4. CDR3 loop: CASRGQADEQYF. Here the CDR3 DNA reads TGTGCCAGCAGAGGACAGGCAGACGAGCAGTACTTC.

The V and J genes are TRBV15 and TRBJ2-7; D call uncertain. This CDR3 region has 14 residues. V lost 0 bases and J 1 base, leaving 7 bases between the germline ends. Germline CDR1 reads LNHNV; CDR2 reads YYDKDF (reference sequence). CDR3 DNA: TGTGCCACCAGCAGAGAACTGGCATCCTACGAGCAGTACTTC. It encodes CATSRELASYEQYF.

V and J are TRBV10-3 and TRBJ2-5, with D perhaps given as TRBD1 or TRBD2 (6 bases each). V was cut by 11 bases and J by 0 bases, with 10 bases left in between. Germline values: CDR1 ENHRY, CDR2 SYGVKD. This CDR3 contains 12 residues. In DNA, the CDR3 is TGTGCCTGCGGGGACAACCAAGAGACCCAGTACTTC. It yields the protein CACGDNQETQYF.

Only one count was recorded for this clonotype. The genes are TRBV7-6 and TRBJ1-5; 8 bases agree with TRBD1. From germline, CDR1 is SGHVS and CDR2 FNYEAQ. The CDR3 is 15 amino acids. The V segment lost 1 base and the J segment 11 bases; nucleotides outside the gene matches: 10. The CDR3: CASSLGQGRRETQHF. As DNA, the CDR3 is TGTGCCAGCAGCTTAGGACAGGGGAGGAGGGAGACCCAGCATTTT.

The chain recombines TRBV6-1 with TRBJ1-1; D is ambiguous. Trimming shortened V by 3 bases and J by 1 base, and 6 bases separated the two germline ends. Looked up from germline, CDR1 is MNHNS and CDR2 is SASEGT. This CDR3 contains 13 residues. CDR3 residues: CASSEVSNTEAFF. In DNA form, the CDR3 reads TGTGCCAGCAGTGAGGTTTCGAACACTGAAGCTTTCTTT.

The table lists this clonotype with many counts. The chain has TRBV7-9 and TRBJ2-7; D gene ambiguous. CDR1 and CDR2 from the germline V gene are SEHNR and FQNEAQ (reference sequence). Trimming removed 0 bases from V and 7 bases from J, with 13 bases in between. The CDR3 is 14 residues long. Here the CDR3 reads CASSLAGLVFEQYF. Here the CDR3 DNA reads TGTGCCAGCAGCTTAGCGGGATTGGTCTTTGAGCAGTACTTC.

This clonotype was counted a few times. The chain has TRBV24-1 and TRBJ1-5; D is possibly TRBD1 (5 bases). The CDR3 is made up of 13 amino acids. Per germline, CDR1 KGHDR and CDR2 SFDVKD. V gave up 5 bases and J gave up 6 bases, with 10 bases separating them. CDR3 protein: CATSVGGAQPQHF. The DNA of the CDR3 is TGTGCCACCAGTGTAGGAGGGGCTCAGCCCCAGCATTTT.